This T cell receptor beta chain was found in a study of Graves' ophthalmopathy and Graves' hyperthyroidism. From RNA, the CDR3 regions of TCR beta chains were amplified and sequenced. The workflow started with a first-round RT-PCR run with HTBI primers and then moved on to a second-round multiplex PCR. TCRdb called the multiplex PCR reads again in MiXCR, with one record for every CDR3 protein. The sample contains 400,000 to 450,000 distinct CDR3 sequences, approximately 21% of which appear only once. The J segment lost 2 bases and the V segment lost 0 bases, leaving 2 bases of the junction unmatched. CDR3 length: 14 residues. Germline loops: CDR1 SGDLS, CDR2 YYNGEE. This clonotype was seen more than once but under ten times.

The receptor was derived from a woman younger than 35 with stable Graves' hyperthyroidism. Sample: peripheral blood. V and J are TRBV9 and TRBJ2-7; 7 bases line up with TRBD2. CDR3 region: CASSVDLAAYEQYF. CDR3 DNA sequence: TGTGCCAGCAGCGTAGATCTAGCGGCCTACGAGCAGTACTTC.